This TCR beta chain originates from a study of blood T cell repertoires in COVID-19. Study background: COVID-19 samples, acute and convalescent, were from the United States, Italy and Spain. PBMCs, B-cell-depleted T cells, or T cells provided the cDNA or gDNA that made up the material.

Assignments of participants to cohorts depended upon their own reported clinical history. This table comes from immunoSEQ multiplex PCR, and its TCRdb copy is limited to in-frame clones, with some not included. The table includes approximately 140,000 clones, approximately 88% detected once. Trimming shortened V by 8 bases and J by 4 bases, and 14 bases separated the two germline ends. Germline-derived CDR1 and CDR2 are SGHTA and FQGNSA. This CDR3 has 13 residues. The sequenced sample was PBMCs or T cells enriched from blood (not recorded which). J is TRBJ1-2 and V is TRBV7-2; tentative D call: TRBD1 (6 bases). This clonotype was obtained from a woman between 25 and 40 years old with acute COVID-19. The CDR3 coding sequence is TGTGCCAGCGGGAGGGGGTTTGGCTATGGCTACACCTTC. It yields the protein CASGRGFGYGYTF.